These 6 T cell receptor beta chains came from one sample sequenced in a study of technical replicates of blood from a handful of donors. TCRdb's copy holds only in-frame clones and misses some; the assay was immunoSEQ multiplex PCR. The sample records nearly 90,000 clones, 85% to 95% being singletons. Sample: T cells isolated from PBMCs. All receptors derive from a human donor in good health.

J is TRBJ1-1 and V is TRBV28; TRBD1 might be the D (5 bases). The CDR3 is made up of 13 amino acids. From germline, CDR1 is MDHEN and CDR2 SYDVKM. V was shortened by 3 bases and J by 4 bases, with 9 bases between the two germline ends. CDR3 amino acids: CASSFWGGTEAFF. The CDR3 DNA reads as TGTGCCAGCAGTTTCTGGGGCGGCACTGAAGCTTTCTTT.

The CDR3 nucleotides are TGCGCCAGCAGCTTGGACGAAAGAGGGACCCAGTACTTC. This codes for CASSLDERGTQYF. The chain carries TRBV5-1 and TRBJ2-5; D is unclear. This CDR3 has 13 amino acids. V was pared by 0 bases and J by 7 bases, with 10 bases between. CDR1 and CDR2 from the germline V gene are SGHRS and YFSETQ.

This chain uses TRBV4-2 with TRBJ2-7; 8 nucleotides agree with TRBD2. Germline-derived CDR1 and CDR2 are LGHNA and YNFKEQ. The CDR3 spans 15 residues. V was clipped by 2 bases and J by 2 bases; unmatched bases: 5. In nucleotides, the CDR3 is TGTGCCAGCAGCCAATCTATTAGCGGGGCCTACGAGCAGTACTTC. Amino acids: CASSQSISGAYEQYF.

The rearrangement joins TRBV4-1 to TRBJ2-7; D is unclear. The CDR3 is 15 amino acids. The germline V gene encodes CDR1 MGHRA and CDR2 YSYEKL. V was shortened by 4 bases and J by 3 bases, with 16 bases between the two germline ends. Here the CDR3 reads CASSPSGLLIYEQYF. The DNA for the CDR3 is TGCGCCAGCAGCCCTTCAGGTCTACTCATCTACGAGCAGTACTTC.

The V gene is TRBV29-1, the J gene TRBJ2-7; the match to TRBD1 covers 8 bases. V was pared by 0 bases and J by 4 bases, with 5 bases of the junction left unmatched. This CDR3 has 14 amino acids. Germline V gene sequence: CDR1 SQVTM, CDR2 ANQGSEA. CDR3 residues: CSVEDGQGYYEQYF. The CDR3 nucleotides are TGCAGCGTTGAAGATGGACAGGGCTATTACGAGCAGTACTTC.

This clone is a singleton in its sample. The chain employs TRBV19 and TRBJ2-1; TRBD2 matches 9 bases. Germline CDR1 is LNHDA and CDR2 is SQIVND (reference sequence). The CDR3 sequence is 13 residues long. V trimming: 5 bases; J trimming: 8 bases; junction bases outside the gene matches: 4. The CDR3 nucleotides read TGTGCCAGTAGTCCGGGACTAGCCGATGAGCAGTTCTTC. As protein: CASSPGLADEQFF.